These 7 T cell receptor beta chains originate from one sample sequenced in a study of shared clonotypes between healthy human individuals. TCRdb keeps only in-frame clones here, not all; method: immunoSEQ multiplex PCR. Of 2 million to 2.5 million clones detected, roughly 93% appear once; the ten largest clones hold about 0.37%. The source material was naive CD4+ T cells from PBMCs. The subset: CD45RA+ positively selected. These receptors were taken from a young man in good health. Some clones in this sample may be carry-over from other donors' samples.

Of note for this clone: Other DNA sequences in the sample encode the same CDR3. The V gene is TRBV18, the J gene TRBJ2-1; tentative D call: TRBD2 (5 bases). The CDR3 totals 16 residues. Trimming cost V 3 bases and J 0 bases, with 12 bases left between them. The germline gives CDR1 KGHSH, CDR2 LQKENI. CDR3 DNA sequence: TGTGCCAGCTCACCCCCGCAGCGGAGCTCCTACAATGAGCAGTTCTTC. Protein sequence: CASSPPQRSSYNEQFF. The variable domain in full, completed from reference TRBV18 and TRBJ2-1, reads NAGVMQNPRHLVRRRGQEARLRCSPMKGHSHVYWYRQLPEEGLKFMVYLQKENIIDESGMPKERFSAEFPKEGPSILRIQQVVRGDSAAYFCASSPPQRSSYNEQFFGPGTRLTVL.

This clone was recorded once. The chain employs TRBV28 and TRBJ1-5; the D gene is possibly TRBD1 (5 bases). In germline, CDR1 is MDHEN, CDR2 SYDVKM. Between the trimmed V and J ends, which lost 3 bases and 1 base, there was a span of 16 bases. The CDR3 has 17 residues. The CDR3 spells CASSFPQGGSSNQPQHF. The CDR3 DNA follows: TGTGCCAGCAGTTTCCCCCAGGGCGGGAGCAGCAATCAGCCCCAGCATTTT.

The genes are TRBV2 and TRBJ2-6; D is possibly TRBD2 (6 bases). CDR3 length equals 15 residues. CDR1 and CDR2 (germline): SNHLY, FYNNEI. V was shortened by 4 bases and J by 2 bases, with 9 bases between the two germline ends. CDR3 region: CASSAEGTGANVLTF. The CDR3 DNA is TGTGCCAGCAGTGCGGAGGGGACTGGGGCCAACGTCCTGACTTTC.

With respect to this clone: Distinct nucleotide sequences in the sample also encode this CDR3. The CDR3 DNA reads as TGTGCCAGCAGCTTAACGGGGCGGGAGCAGTTCTTC. This sequence encodes CASSLTGREQFF. The chain carries TRBV7-3 and TRBJ2-1, with D perhaps TRBD1 (5 bases). V was cut by 0 bases and J by 10 bases, with 7 bases left in between. The CDR3 consists of 12 residues. CDR1 is SGHTA and CDR2 is FQGTGA in the germline V gene.

The V gene is TRBV9, the J gene TRBJ1-3; D perhaps matches TRBD1 (6 bases). Deletions cut 3 bases from V and 4 bases from J, with 17 bases between. CDR3 size: 16 residues. Germline V gene lookup returns CDR1 SGDLS and CDR2 YYNGEE. CDR3 nucleotide sequence: TGTGCCAGCAGCGCAGGAATCGCAGGGGAGGGAAACACCATATATTTT. Its translation: CASSAGIAGEGNTIYF.

CDR3 in DNA: TGTGCCAGCAGTGAAGCGACCGGAAACTCCTATGGCTACACCTTC. Its translation is CASSEATGNSYGYTF. This chain uses TRBV6-1 with TRBJ1-2; D unresolved. The CDR3 spans 15 residues. V lost 0 bases, J lost 4 bases, and 12 bases lay in between. Germline CDR1 and CDR2: MNHNS and SASEGT.

The chain uses TRBV6-6 and TRBJ2-1; D perhaps matches TRBD1 (6 bases). V lost 6 bases, J lost 10 bases, and 25 bases lay in between. This CDR3 region has 16 residues. Germline V gives CDR1 MNHNY, CDR2 SVGAGI (reference sequence). The CDR3 sequence is CASSPPGQPYIREQFF. The CDR3 DNA follows: TGTGCCAGCAGCCCCCCGGGACAACCTTATATCAGGGAGCAGTTCTTC.